The 4 T cell receptor beta chains listed next were all sequenced from one sample in a study of response to subunit inactivated influenza vaccine. TCRdb analysed the RT-PCR reads with MiXCR anew, one entry per CDR3 protein. The sample holds some 200,000 distinct CDR3 sequences, approximately 12% seen once. The same sample was also used in a study of T cells expressing NK-cell markers. From that report: The authors generated TCR beta cDNA through 5'RACE template switching with UMIs.

This specimen was CD8+ T cells sorted from PBMCs, taken approximately 13 days after vaccination. The receptors originated from a man between 45 and 60 years old who received an inactivated influenza vaccine.

CDR3 nucleotide sequence: TGTGCCAGCAGCATTTACAACCACAATGAGCAGTTCTTC. Amino acid sequence: CASSIYNHNEQFF. The rearrangement links TRBV7-9 to TRBJ2-1; D is undetermined. CDR1 is SEHNR and CDR2 is FQNEAQ in the germline V gene (reference sequence). CDR3 length equals 13 residues. Between the trimmed V and J ends, which lost 5 bases and 5 bases, there was a span of 10 bases.

CDR3 sequence reads: CASSVFRTSGFNEQFF. The CDR3 region has the DNA TGTGCCAGCAGCGTATTCCGGACTAGCGGATTCAATGAGCAGTTCTTC. The chain joins TRBV9 to TRBJ2-1; TRBD2 matches 10 bases. This CDR3 comprises 16 residues. From germline, CDR1 is SGDLS and CDR2 YYNGEE. The V and J ends lost 1 base and 6 bases, in that order; junction bases with no gene match: 7.

This clonotype appeared many times. This sequence joins TRBV7-9 and TRBJ2-4, with D perhaps TRBD1 (6 bases). The CDR3 covers 15 residues. Trimming removed 5 bases at V and 6 bases at J, with 17 bases between. Germline CDR1 is SEHNR and CDR2 is FQNEAQ (reference sequence). As DNA, the CDR3 is TGTGCCAGCAGCCGTTGGGACACTCACCCAAACATTCAGTACTTC. Encoded protein: CASSRWDTHPNIQYF.

This clonotype was detected only a few times. The rearrangement uses TRBV27 and TRBJ2-5, with a tentative D call TRBD1 (6 bases). The CDR3 has 15 residues. The V gene's germline CDR1 is MNHEY and CDR2 SMNVEV (reference sequence). Trimming shortened V by 4 bases and J by 2 bases, and 14 bases separated the two germline ends. This chain's CDR3 is CASSSLTGPQETQYF. CDR3 bases: TGTGCCAGCAGTTCCTTAACAGGGCCGCAAGAGACCCAGTACTTC.